This T cell receptor (beta chain) was retrieved from a study of blood T cell repertoires in COVID-19. In the study overall: Both acute and convalescent COVID-19 samples were obtained from the United States, Italy and Spain. From T cells, B-cell-depleted T cells, or PBMCs came the material, which was cDNA or gDNA.

V lost 8 bases, J lost 1 base, and 3 bases stayed unmatched. The CDR3 covers 13 residues. CDR1 is SNHLY and CDR2 is FYNNEI in the germline V gene. This clone was seen more than once but under ten times. Libraries were prepared by immunoSEQ multiplex PCR; TCRdb keeps only in-frame clonotypes and omits some of them. The sample carries under 200,000 clones, 80% to 90% recorded once. Material: peripheral blood. This chain joins TRBV2 and TRBJ1-1; 8 bases align to TRBD1. This TCR derives from an older woman who had recovered from COVID-19. In DNA form, the CDR3 reads TGTGCCAGCCGACAGGGGTGGAACACTGAAGCTTTCTTT. It yields the protein CASRQGWNTEAFF.